The 15 T cell receptor beta chains below all came from one sample that was sequenced in a study of blood T cells in healthy people across ages. A second PCR, run for about 7 to 11 cycles, used a sample-barcoded 5' primer plus a J-beta primer mix. TCRdb reanalysed the 5' RACE reads using MiXCR and keeps one entry per CDR3 protein. Counted here are fewer than 1,000,000 distinct CDR3 sequences, 44% occurring once; the ten biggest clones make up about 19%. The sequenced material came from blood. The receptor set was obtained from a man in his fifties or sixties in good health.

This clonotype showed up just a few times. This rearrangement joins TRBV4-3 to TRBJ1-2; tentative D call: TRBD1 (6 bases). The V end was cut by 0 bases, the J end by 4 bases, with 18 bases between. The CDR3 spans 17 residues. Germline V gene data show CDR1 as LGHNA and CDR2 as YSLEER. CDR3 sequence: CASSQEGGPSRGYGYTF. CDR3 nucleotides: TGCGCCAGCAGCCAAGAAGGGGGACCATCACGGGGCTATGGCTACACCTTC.

This clonotype was seen a handful of times. The genes are TRBV7-9 and TRBJ2-3; D is perhaps TRBD1 or TRBD2 (5 bases each). Germline CDR1 SEHNR, CDR2 FQNEAQ (reference sequence). This CDR3 contains 16 residues. Trimming left V 3 bases short and J 6 bases short, with 19 bases between. CDR3 sequence: CASSFSGTPGMDTQYF. CDR3 in DNA: TGTGCCAGCAGCTTCTCCGGGACGCCAGGAATGGATACGCAGTATTTT.

DNA of the CDR3: TGTGCCAGCAGCTTGGCTAGCGGGGGGCCAGACAATGAGCAGTACTTC. It specifies CASSLASGGPDNEQYF. V usage is TRBV5-6 and J usage is TRBJ2-5; 11 bases line up with TRBD2. Germline V gene data show CDR1 as SGHDT and CDR2 as YYEEEE. The CDR3 runs to 16 residues. Trimming at V came to 0 bases and at J to 11 bases, leaving 12 bases not matched to a gene. The complete variable domain, with remaining parts taken from reference TRBV5-6 and TRBJ2-5, reads DAGVTQSPTHLIKTRGQQVTLRCSPKSGHDTVSWYQQALGQGPQFIFQYYEEEERQRGNFPDRFSGHQFPNYSSELNVNALLLGDSALYLCASSLASGGPDNEQYFGPGTRLLVL.

This clonotype was observed once. V gene TRBV12-3 or TRBV12-4 combines with J gene TRBJ1-1, with unresolved D. This CDR3 region has 13 residues. V lost 6 bases and J 1 base, leaving 9 bases between the germline ends. The CDR3 bases are TGTGCCAGCAGAAGTGAAAGGAACACTGAAGCTTTCTTT. Its protein is CASRSERNTEAFF.

The chain employs TRBV6-1 and TRBJ2-7, with D perhaps matching TRBD1 or TRBD2 (5 bases each). Germline loops: CDR1 MNHNS, CDR2 SASEGT. V lost 1 base to trimming and J lost 1 base, with 11 bases between them. The CDR3 consists of 15 residues. As DNA, the CDR3 is TGTGCCAGCAGTGAAGTGGGGGACCCTTCCTACGAGCAGTACTTC. Amino acid sequence: CASSEVGDPSYEQYF.

This clonotype was seen a handful of times. Its ends do not fully match the called genes, so a read error is possible. CDR3 nucleotides: TGTGCCAGCAGGTTGGACGTAGTCGGATATGGCTACACCTTC. Its protein product is CASRLDVVGYGYTF. This rearrangement joins TRBV5-4 to TRBJ1-2; D uncertain. This CDR3 comprises 14 residues. The germline gives CDR1 SGHNT, CDR2 YYREEE (reference sequence). The full variable domain, completed using reference TRBV5-4 and TRBJ1-2, is ETGVTQSPTHLIKTRGQQVTLRCSSQSGHNTVSWYQQALGQGPQFIFQYYREEENGRGNFPPRFSGLQFPNYSSELNVNALELDDSALYLCASRLDVVGYGYTFGSGTRLTVV.

The chain joins TRBV5-8 to TRBJ1-2; TRBD1 aligns across 9 bases. The CDR3 loop spans 15 amino acids. V shed 0 bases and J 5 bases; nucleotides not matched to a gene: 5. Germline assignment: CDR1 SGHTS and CDR2 YDEGEE. The CDR3 loop reads CASSLGEGQGYGYTF. As DNA, the CDR3 is TGTGCCAGCAGCTTGGGCGAGGGACAGGGTTATGGCTACACCTTC.

V is TRBV20-1 and J is TRBJ1-5, with TRBD1 identical over 7 bases. The V and J ends lost 2 bases and 12 bases, in that order; junction bases with no gene match: 16. This CDR3 is built from 15 residues. Germline CDR1 DFQATT, CDR2 SNEGSKA (reference sequence). The CDR3 DNA reads TGCAGTGCTAGACCAGGACAGGTCGTTACCTTTCTCCAGCATTTT. Amino acids: CSARPGQVVTFLQHF.

This chain uses TRBV6-2 or TRBV6-3 with TRBJ2-7; the D is unclear. Germline CDR1 reads MNHEY; CDR2 reads SVGEGT. The CDR3 spans 11 residues. V gave up 6 bases and J gave up 7 bases, with 10 bases separating them. CDR3 sequence: CASSRIWEQYF. CDR3 nucleotides: TGTGCCAGCAGCCGTATATGGGAGCAGTACTTC.

The chain has TRBV29-1 and TRBJ2-7; TRBD2 matches 8 bases. Germline assignment: CDR1 SQVTM and CDR2 ANQGSEA. The CDR3 covers 14 residues. The junction had 13 bases not matched to a gene; V was cut back by 5 bases and J by 7 bases. The CDR3 loop is CSVFSGMGYNEQYF. CDR3 nucleotide sequence: TGCAGCGTTTTTAGCGGGATGGGTTACAATGAGCAGTACTTC.

This chain connects TRBV24-1 to TRBJ2-3, with TRBD1 identical over 12 bases. The germline CDR1 and CDR2 sequences are KGHDR and SFDVKD. This CDR3 contains 19 residues. Trimming at V came to 4 bases and at J to 4 bases, leaving 14 bases not matched to a gene. The CDR3 DNA reads TGTGCCACCAGTGACCCCCGGGACAGGGGGCAGTTGTTGTCAGATACGCAGTATTTT. Its translation: CATSDPRDRGQLLSDTQYF.

The V call is TRBV10-3, the J call TRBJ2-1; the match to TRBD2 covers 7 bases. Germline values: CDR1 ENHRY, CDR2 SYGVKD. This CDR3 region has 16 residues. Trimming at V came to 0 bases and at J to 5 bases, leaving 7 bases not matched to a gene. The CDR3 is CAISESGLAAHNEQFF. The CDR3 bases are TGTGCCATCAGTGAGTCGGGGCTAGCGGCTCACAATGAGCAGTTCTTC.

This clonotype was observed a few times. This chain uses TRBV7-9 with TRBJ1-2, with a tentative D call TRBD1 (5 bases). CDR1 and CDR2 (germline): SEHNR, FQNEAQ (reference sequence). CDR3 length: 17 residues. V gave up 10 bases and J gave up 0 bases, with 24 bases separating them. In nucleotides, the CDR3 is TGTGCCATCGCTAGCCCCGGACAAACCTTCCCTAACTATGGCTACACCTTC. Translating gives CAIASPGQTFPNYGYTF.

The chain recombines TRBV5-1 with TRBJ2-2; TRBD2 matches 9 bases. The CDR3 is 17 amino acids. Looked up from germline, CDR1 is SGHRS and CDR2 is YFSETQ. The V segment lost 4 bases and the J segment 6 bases; nucleotides outside the gene matches: 13. In DNA form, the CDR3 reads TGCGCCAGCAGCGGGGGACTAGCTGGGGCCCTTTCCGGGGAGCTGTTTTTT. Translated, it gives CASSGGLAGALSGELFF.

The chain joins TRBV7-2 to TRBJ1-1; no clear D. The CDR3 spans 13 residues. In germline, CDR1 is SGHTA, CDR2 FQGNSA. V was clipped by 1 base and J by 2 bases, with 5 bases between them. The CDR3 DNA sequence: TGTGCCAGCAGCTTAGGAATAAACACTGAAGCTTTCTTT. Its translation is CASSLGINTEAFF.